Following are 27 T cell receptor beta chains from one sample sequenced in a study of blood T cell repertoires in COVID-19. Clones were read by immunoSEQ multiplex PCR, and TCRdb kept only the in-frame ones, dropping some. The sample yields tens of thousands of clones, over 75% seen once. The sequenced sample was peripheral blood. The receptors here all came from a woman at least 80 years old with active or convalescent COVID-19.

This clone was detected once. The chain joins TRBV5-4 to TRBJ2-5; the D gene is possibly TRBD1 (5 bases). The V and J ends lost 1 base and 1 base respectively, with 8 bases between them. This CDR3 region has 14 residues. The germline gives CDR1 SGHNT, CDR2 YYREEE (reference sequence). Written as DNA, the CDR3 is TGTGCCAGCAGCTTGCGACAGCTCCAAGAGACCCAGTACTTC. This sequence encodes CASSLRQLQETQYF.

This chain uses TRBV7-9 with TRBJ1-2; D is ambiguous. Germline V lookup: CDR1 SEHNR, CDR2 FQNEAQ (reference sequence). V was cut by 8 bases and J by 4 bases, with 14 bases left in between. The CDR3 has 13 residues. In nucleotides, the CDR3 is TGTGCCAGCCAGGTCGGGGAAACCTATGGCTACACCTTC. The encoded protein is CASQVGETYGYTF.

A few counts support this clone. V and J are TRBV30 and TRBJ1-2; D is undetermined. The CDR3 spans 14 residues. Trimming removed 1 base at V and 4 bases at J, with 13 bases between. Germline V gives CDR1 GTSNPN, CDR2 SVGIG (reference sequence). DNA for the CDR3: TGTGCCTGGAGTGAGGCGCGACAAACCTATGGCTACACCTTC. Protein product: CAWSEARQTYGYTF.

J is TRBJ1-2 and V is TRBV11-2, with D possibly matching TRBD1 (5 bases). Germline CDR1 reads SGHAT; CDR2 reads FQNNGV. The germline V and J ends were trimmed by 5 bases and 8 bases, with 15 bases remaining between them. This CDR3 has 13 amino acids. CDR3 sequence (DNA): TGTGCCAGCAGCCGAAGAGACAGTATAGGCTACACCTTC. This encodes CASSRRDSIGYTF.

This sequence joins TRBV19 and TRBJ1-4; possible D gene TRBD1, 6 bases. V was clipped by 5 bases and J by 0 bases, with 13 bases between them. Germline V CDR1 and CDR2: LNHDA, SQIVND (reference sequence). The CDR3 has 16 amino acids. The CDR3 DNA is TGTGCCAGTAGTTCAACAGGGTTTGCAACTAATGAAAAACTGTTTTTT. This translates into CASSSTGFATNEKLFF.

The genes are TRBV3-1 (or the pseudogene TRBV3-2) and TRBJ1-2, with 9 nucleotides matching TRBD1. The V gene end was trimmed by 3 bases and the J gene end by 7 bases; junction bases not matched to a gene: 6. Germline V gene lookup returns CDR1 LGHDT and CDR2 YNNKEL (reference sequence). The CDR3 has 14 amino acids. CDR3 sequence: CASSHGGTGTGYTF. CDR3 DNA sequence: TGTGCCAGCAGCCACGGCGGGACAGGGACTGGCTACACCTTC.

A few counts support this clone. CDR3 nucleotide sequence: TGTGCCAGCAGGGGACAGACCAATTCACCCCTCCACTTT. Protein product: CASRGQTNSPLHF. The rearrangement uses TRBV7-6 and TRBJ1-6; TRBD1 aligns across 7 bases. Germline V lookup: CDR1 SGHVS, CDR2 FNYEAQ. The CDR3 is 13 residues long. Unmatched junction bases numbered 3, after V lost 6 bases and J lost 7 bases. The whole variable domain, filled in from reference TRBV7-6 and TRBJ1-6, reads GAGVSQSPRYKVTKRGQDVALRCDPISGHVSLYWYRQALGQGPEFLTYFNYEAQQDKSGLPNDRFSAERPEGSISTLTIQRTEQRDSAMYRCASRGQTNSPLHFGNGTRLTVT.

V and J are TRBV9 and TRBJ1-2; TRBD1 matches 9 bases. Trimming removed 4 bases from V and 0 bases from J; junction bases left unmatched: 10. CDR1 and CDR2 (germline): SGDLS, YYNGEE. The CDR3 has 17 amino acids. For the CDR3, the DNA is TGTGCCAGCAGCCCCCCGCGGGGACAGGGAGCTAACTATGGCTACACCTTC. It is translated as CASSPPRGQGANYGYTF.

This clone was recorded only once. The V call is TRBV18, the J call TRBJ1-1, with D maybe TRBD1 (6 bases). V lost 1 base and J lost 7, with 7 bases in between. The CDR3 has 12 amino acids. Germline CDR1 and CDR2: KGHSH and LQKENI. Here the CDR3 DNA reads TGTGCCAGCTCACCACTACAGGGTGAAGCTTTCTTT. Encoded protein: CASSPLQGEAFF.

The chain carries TRBV19 and TRBJ1-6; 9 positions match TRBD1. V lost 3 bases and J lost 7; bases outside the gene matches: 4. From germline, CDR1 is LNHDA and CDR2 SQIVND (reference sequence). This CDR3 region has 15 residues. CDR3 protein: CASSITGTGNSPLHF. CDR3 coding DNA: TGTGCCAGTAGTATCACCGGGACAGGGAATTCACCCCTCCACTTT.

The V and J genes are TRBV4-1 and TRBJ1-2; 8 nucleotides match TRBD1. J was trimmed by 0 bases and V by 3 bases; bases with no gene match: 3. Germline CDR1 is MGHRA and CDR2 is YSYEKL. CDR3 size: 15 residues. The CDR3 loop is CASSQGTGPNYGYTF. The CDR3, as DNA: TGCGCCAGCAGCCAGGGGACAGGACCTAACTATGGCTACACCTTC.

This sequence joins TRBV30 and TRBJ2-7; 9 nucleotides align to TRBD1. This CDR3 spans 11 amino acids. Germline V gene data show CDR1 as GTSNPN and CDR2 as SVGIG (reference sequence). The CDR3 region is CATGQGDEQYF. DNA of the CDR3: TGTGCTACGGGACAGGGAGACGAGCAGTACTTC.

This chain uses TRBV18 with TRBJ2-3, with 7 nucleotides matching TRBD2. The trim removed 5 bases at V and 0 bases at J, leaving 5 bases unmatched. This CDR3 spans 15 amino acids. From germline, CDR1 is KGHSH and CDR2 LQKENI. The CDR3 reads CASSFLRESTDTQYF. The CDR3 DNA reads as TGTGCCAGCTCATTTCTGCGGGAGAGCACAGATACGCAGTATTTT.

V gene TRBV12-3 or TRBV12-4 combines with J gene TRBJ1-2, with D perhaps TRBD1 (5 bases). V was shortened by 2 bases and J by 13 bases, with 17 bases between the two germline ends. This CDR3 region has 13 residues. CDR3 in amino acids: CASSLPPGLYGTF. For the CDR3, the DNA is TGTGCCAGCAGTTTACCCCCGGGACTTTATGGCACCTTC.

This clone has a single count. The V call is TRBV11-3, the J call TRBJ2-3; TRBD2 matches at 10 bases. J lost 5 bases, V lost 5 bases, and 4 bases had no gene match. Germline values: CDR1 SGHNT, CDR2 YENEEA. The CDR3 sequence is 14 residues long. CDR3 sequence reads: CASSSGGAVDTQYF. CDR3 sequence (DNA): TGTGCCAGCAGCAGCGGGGGGGCCGTAGATACGCAGTATTTT.

J is TRBJ2-1 and V is TRBV19; the match to TRBD1 covers 7 bases. The CDR3 sequence is 16 residues long. The V gene's germline CDR1 is LNHDA and CDR2 SQIVND (reference sequence). Trimming removed 0 bases from V and 2 bases from J; junction bases left unmatched: 4. Written as DNA, the CDR3 is TGTGCCAGTAGTATAGAACGACAGGGCCCCTACAATGAGCAGTTCTTC. Translation gives CASSIERQGPYNEQFF.

The V gene is TRBV10-3, the J gene TRBJ1-1; the D is unclear. Between the trimmed V and J ends, which lost 2 bases and 7 bases, there was a span of 17 bases. Germline assignment: CDR1 ENHRY and CDR2 SYGVKD. The CDR3 spans 15 residues. DNA for the CDR3: TGTGCCATCAGTGAGCAGTCTGCCTTATCCGATGAAGCTTTCTTT. Translating gives CAISEQSALSDEAFF.

The chain is built from TRBV30 and TRBJ2-6; 7 bases agree with TRBD1. V was clipped by 5 bases and J by 0 bases; unmatched bases: 10. This CDR3 is built from 17 residues. Germline CDR1 and CDR2: GTSNPN and SVGIG (reference sequence). DNA for the CDR3: TGTGCCTGGTCGGACAGGAGTTCGATCTCTGGGGCCAACGTCCTGACTTTC. This translates into CAWSDRSSISGANVLTF.

CDR3 DNA sequence: TGTGCCAGTAGGTCACAGAGCTCCTACAATGAGCAGTTCTTC. The encoded protein is CASRSQSSYNEQFF. This chain uses TRBV19 with TRBJ2-1; D is unresolved. The germline V and J ends were trimmed by 6 bases and 0 bases, with 9 bases remaining between them. This CDR3 spans 14 amino acids. Germline V CDR1 and CDR2: LNHDA, SQIVND (reference sequence).

In DNA, the CDR3 is TGTGCCAGCTCACGGGACAGGGTGTCCTATGGCTACACCTTC. Translation gives CASSRDRVSYGYTF. The chain is built from TRBV18 and TRBJ1-2, with TRBD1 identical over 9 bases. The CDR3 spans 14 residues. V shed 4 bases, J shed 4 bases, and the junction held 4 bases outside the gene matches. Looked up from germline, CDR1 is KGHSH and CDR2 is LQKENI.

J is TRBJ2-7 and V is TRBV7-9; D may be TRBD2 (5 bases). Germline CDR1 SEHNR, CDR2 FQNEAQ (reference sequence). Trimming left V 0 bases short and J 2 bases short, with 14 bases between. This CDR3 has 16 residues. Written as DNA, the CDR3 is TGTGCCAGCAGCTTAGCGGAACGGGGAAAACCCTACGAGCAGTACTTC. It encodes CASSLAERGKPYEQYF.

The chain carries TRBV5-5 and TRBJ2-1; TRBD2 might be the D (6 bases). The CDR3 sequence is 15 residues long. Germline values: CDR1 SGHKS, CDR2 YYEKEE (reference sequence). V was shortened by 2 bases and J by 0 bases, with 9 bases between the two germline ends. CDR3 residues: CASSFLADSYNEQFF. The DNA for the CDR3 is TGTGCCAGCAGCTTTTTAGCGGACTCCTACAATGAGCAGTTCTTC.

The V and J genes are TRBV19 and TRBJ2-5; D might be TRBD1 (6 bases). V was cut by 5 bases and J by 6 bases, with 10 bases left in between. Germline V gene data show CDR1 as LNHDA and CDR2 as SQIVND (reference sequence). The length of the CDR3 is 12 residues. The CDR3 bases are TGTGCCAGTAGTGAACAGGGAAAGACCCAGTACTTC. Protein: CASSEQGKTQYF.

This clone turned up a few times. The chain couples TRBV27 to TRBJ1-6; 8 nucleotides agree with TRBD1. The CDR3 has 17 residues. The J segment lost 9 bases and the V segment lost 2 bases, leaving 12 bases of the junction unmatched. CDR1 and CDR2 (germline): MNHEY, SMNVEV (reference sequence). The CDR3 sequence is CASSLSASGTGISPLHF. In nucleotides, the CDR3 is TGTGCCAGCAGTTTAAGCGCGTCGGGGACAGGTATTTCACCCCTCCACTTT.

This clone appeared once. This chain links TRBV15 with TRBJ2-5; TRBD2 matches at 10 bases. The CDR3 contains 17 residues. From germline, CDR1 is LNHNV and CDR2 YYDKDF (reference sequence). Trimming removed 2 bases from V and 5 bases from J; junction bases left unmatched: 11. The CDR3 reads CATSRLLLAGGLETQYF. The CDR3 region has the DNA TGTGCCACCAGCAGACTACTTTTAGCGGGGGGCCTGGAGACCCAGTACTTC.

This clone showed up just once. The CDR3 reads CAISELGSADTQYF. DNA of the CDR3: TGTGCCATCAGTGAGTTGGGCTCGGCAGATACGCAGTATTTT. V and J are TRBV10-3 and TRBJ2-3; no clear D. Germline CDR1 is ENHRY and CDR2 is SYGVKD. Trimming pared 1 base from V and 4 bases from J, leaving 9 bases between. This CDR3 has 14 amino acids.

The chain joins TRBV6-1 to TRBJ1-4, with D perhaps matching TRBD1 (6 bases). Germline V gives CDR1 MNHNS, CDR2 SASEGT. V was trimmed by 1 base and J by 6 bases, leaving 9 bases between them. The CDR3 consists of 14 residues. CDR3 in DNA: TGTGCCAGCAGTGAAGGGACAGTTCATGAAAAACTGTTTTTT. This gives the protein CASSEGTVHEKLFF.